The 10 T cell receptor beta chains given below trace back to one sample, sequenced in a study of cytomegalovirus exposure and HLA in healthy donors. This PCR relied on a set of 60 Vbeta primers and 13 Jbeta primers. Data came from immunoSEQ multiplex PCR; TCRdb stores just in-frame clones and leaves some out. The data hold 65,000 to 80,000 clones, with nearly 80% observed a single time. Sequenced sample: PBMCs. These receptors all come from a woman aged 40 to 50 in good health and CMV-seropositive.

In this sample, this clone turned up a few times. V usage is TRBV21-1 and J usage is TRBJ2-5; the D call of TRBD2 is as the table states it, not checked on the DNA. TRBV21-1 is annotated as a pseudogene. The CDR3 sequence is 12 residues long. The CDR3: CASSKCKETQYF. As DNA, the CDR3 is TGTGCCAGCAGCAAATGTAAAGAGACCCAGTACTTC.

The chain uses TRBV10-3 and TRBJ2-3, with TRBD2 matching 9 bases. V gave up 0 bases and J gave up 2 bases; unmatched junction bases: 3. In germline, CDR1 is ENHRY, CDR2 SYGVKD. The CDR3 is 16 residues long. DNA for the CDR3: TGTGCCATCAGTGAGTCGCCTAGCGGGGTCACAGATACGCAGTATTTT. Translation: CAISESPSGVTDTQYF.

The CDR3 sequence is CASSQPPGQGAGGYTF. As DNA, the CDR3 is TGTGCCAGCAGCCAACCTCCGGGACAGGGGGCGGGTGGCTACACCTTC. The chain uses TRBV4-2 and TRBJ1-2; 12 positions match TRBD1. V lost 2 bases and J lost 7; bases outside the gene matches: 8. This CDR3 has 16 residues. Germline values: CDR1 LGHNA, CDR2 YNFKEQ.

V is TRBV20-1 and J is TRBJ1-2; D gene uncertain. This CDR3 spans 11 amino acids. Trimming removed 2 bases at V and 2 bases at J, with 3 bases between. Germline CDR1 is DFQATT and CDR2 is SNEGSKA (reference sequence). The CDR3 is CSARQNYGYTF. In nucleotides, the CDR3 is TGCAGTGCTAGACAGAACTATGGCTACACCTTC.

J is TRBJ2-3 and V is TRBV18; TRBD2 matches at 7 bases. CDR3 length: 16 residues. J gave up 1 base and V 5 bases, and 9 bases lay outside the gene matches. CDR1 KGHSH and CDR2 LQKENI come from the germline V gene. The DNA for the CDR3 is TGTGCCAGCTCAGCAGCCGGACTAGGGGGCACAGATACGCAGTATTTT. Translated: CASSAAGLGGTDTQYF.

The rearrangement uses TRBV5-1 and TRBJ2-3; 7 bases map to TRBD2. Germline-derived CDR1 and CDR2 are SGHRS and YFSETQ. There are 16 residues in the CDR3. With V trimmed by 4 bases and J by 1 base, 9 bases remained unmatched. CDR3 DNA: TGCGCCAGCAGCCTCTCCCGGGACTATGGCACAGATACGCAGTATTTT. Protein product: CASSLSRDYGTDTQYF.

This clone was detected only once. This chain connects TRBV5-1 to TRBJ1-1, with 7 positions matching TRBD1. The CDR3 runs 14 residues. Per germline, CDR1 SGHRS and CDR2 YFSETQ. V gave up 8 bases and J gave up 5 bases; unmatched junction bases: 12. CDR3 amino acids: CASRWVQGVTEAFF. The DNA of the CDR3 is TGCGCCAGTCGGTGGGTGCAGGGGGTGACTGAAGCTTTCTTT.

This sequence joins TRBV18 and TRBJ1-1, with a tentative D call TRBD1 (6 bases). The CDR3 has 17 amino acids. CDR1 KGHSH and CDR2 LQKENI come from the germline V gene. V lost 2 bases, J lost 0 bases, and 16 bases lay in between. The CDR3 region is CASSPSTGYDVNTEAFF. CDR3 coding DNA: TGTGCCAGCTCACCAAGCACAGGGTACGACGTGAACACTGAAGCTTTCTTT.

The chain carries TRBV7-2 and TRBJ2-3, with 7 bases fitting TRBD2. Germline-derived CDR1 and CDR2 are SGHTA and FQGNSA. V shed 5 bases, J shed 0 bases, and the junction held 2 bases outside the gene matches. This CDR3 has 14 amino acids. DNA for the CDR3: TGTGCCAGCAGCCCGGGACTAAGCACAGATACGCAGTATTTT. Translating it yields CASSPGLSTDTQYF.

The count of this clone is one. The gene calls are TRBV30 and TRBJ1-5, with 10 bases aligning to TRBD1. The V gene end was trimmed by 2 bases and the J gene end by 8 bases; junction bases not matched to a gene: 3. CDR3 length equals 13 residues. Germline V lookup: CDR1 GTSNPN, CDR2 SVGIG (reference sequence). This CDR3 is CAWSRTGGEPQHF. The CDR3 DNA reads TGTGCCTGGAGTCGGACAGGGGGGGAGCCCCAGCATTTT. The variable domain in full, with the rest retrieved from reference TRBV30 and TRBJ1-5, is SQTIHQWPATLVQPVGSPLSLECTVEGTSNPNLYWYRQAAGRGLQLLFYSVGIGQISSEVPQNLSASRPQDRQFILSSKKLLLSDSGFYLCAWSRTGGEPQHFGDGTRLSIL.